This passage covers 32 T cell receptor beta chains from one sample sequenced in a study of cytomegalovirus exposure and HLA in healthy donors. In the PCR, 60 Vbeta and 13 Jbeta primers were used. Only in-frame clones appear in the TCRdb table, and some are missing; sequencing was by immunoSEQ multiplex PCR. The sample includes fewer than 250,000 clones, approximately 80% of them seen just once. What was sequenced was PBMCs. The receptors shown here come from a man aged 30-40 years in good health and CMV-seronegative.

The V and J genes are TRBV27 and TRBJ1-1, with D possibly matching TRBD1 (5 bases). V was pared by 6 bases and J by 1 base, with 15 bases between. This CDR3 comprises 15 residues. CDR1 is MNHEY, CDR2 SMNVEV, per germline (reference sequence). CDR3 sequence (DNA): TGTGCCAGCAGCCGCCTGACAGCGAGGAACACTGAAGCTTTCTTT. It specifies CASSRLTARNTEAFF.

V is TRBV5-1 and J is TRBJ2-3, with D possibly TRBD1 on 5 matching bases. The CDR3 extends over 16 amino acids. Per the germline V gene, CDR1 is SGHRS and CDR2 is YFSETQ. V was clipped by 0 bases and J by 1 base, with 12 bases between them. This CDR3 is CASSLGGSIGTDTQYF. CDR3 nucleotides: TGCGCCAGCAGCTTGGGGGGCTCAATAGGCACAGATACGCAGTATTTT.

DNA for the CDR3: TGTGCTAGTGGTAGCAGACAGGGGAGTCACACCATATATTTT. It specifies CASGSRQGSHTIYF. This chain joins TRBV12-5 and TRBJ1-3; the match to TRBD1 covers 8 bases. The CDR3 loop spans 14 amino acids. CDR1 and CDR2 (germline): LGHNT, FRNRAP. The junction had 8 bases not matched to a gene; V was cut back by 5 bases and J by 8 bases.

V usage is TRBV15 and J usage is TRBJ1-4, with D hard to call. V dropped 1 base and J dropped 0 bases, with 6 bases sitting between them. Germline lookup yields CDR1 LNHNV and CDR2 YYDKDF (reference sequence). CDR3 length equals 15 residues. CDR3 in amino acids: CATSRGVTTNEKLFF. CDR3 nucleotides: TGTGCCACCAGCAGAGGCGTGACAACTAATGAAAAACTGTTTTTT.

This chain uses TRBV7-9 with TRBJ2-1, with D unclear. The germline V and J ends were trimmed by 3 bases and 9 bases, with 12 bases remaining between them. This CDR3 contains 13 residues. Per germline, CDR1 SEHNR and CDR2 FQNEAQ (reference sequence). CDR3 region: CASSLRPDGEQFF. CDR3 in DNA: TGTGCCAGCAGCTTGCGGCCCGACGGTGAGCAGTTCTTC.

As DNA, the CDR3 is TGTGCCAGTAGTATTGGGGACAGGGCGATTAATGAAAAACTGTTTTTT. This encodes CASSIGDRAINEKLFF. The chain employs TRBV19 and TRBJ1-4, with TRBD1 matching over 9 bases. The V gene end was trimmed by 3 bases and the J gene end by 4 bases; junction bases not matched to a gene: 6. CDR3 length equals 16 residues. Germline CDR1 reads LNHDA; CDR2 reads SQIVND (reference sequence).

The rearrangement uses TRBV28 and TRBJ1-5; D uncertain. CDR3 size: 18 residues. Germline lookup yields CDR1 MDHEN and CDR2 SYDVKM. Trimming removed 5 bases at V and 0 bases at J, with 20 bases between. The CDR3 DNA follows: TGTGCCAGCAGTAACATCCTGGGCGCCCTCCTTAGCAATCAGCCCCAGCATTTT. The encoded protein is CASSNILGALLSNQPQHF.

The chain links TRBV28 to TRBJ2-7; 7 bases match TRBD1. V shed 7 bases, J shed 7 bases, and the junction held 10 bases outside the gene matches. Germline V gives CDR1 MDHEN, CDR2 SYDVKM. The CDR3 sequence is 13 residues long. DNA for the CDR3: TGTGCCAGCAAGGGGGCGGGCCTCGGGGAGCAGTACTTC. Translating gives CASKGAGLGEQYF.

J is TRBJ1-5 and V is TRBV7-6; 8 nucleotides match TRBD1. Trimming removed 1 base from V and 0 bases from J; junction bases left unmatched: 2. The CDR3 sequence is 16 residues long. Germline values: CDR1 SGHVS, CDR2 FNYEAQ. Here the CDR3 DNA reads TGTGCCAGCAGCTTAGGGACAGGGATTAGCAATCAGCCCCAGCATTTT. Its protein is CASSLGTGISNQPQHF.

This clone was seen a handful of times. This rearrangement joins TRBV2 to TRBJ2-1; TRBD1 matches 7 bases. There are 14 residues in the CDR3. CDR1 SNHLY and CDR2 FYNNEI come from the germline V gene. The junction had 8 bases not matched to a gene; V was cut back by 8 bases and J by 4 bases. CDR3 in amino acids: CASLRTGSYNEQFF. The CDR3 DNA follows: TGTGCCAGCCTTAGGACAGGTTCTTACAATGAGCAGTTCTTC.

The J gene is TRBJ2-1, the V gene TRBV6-5, with D perhaps TRBD2 (5 bases). Trimming shortened V by 2 bases and J by 9 bases, and 11 bases separated the two germline ends. Germline V gives CDR1 MNHEY, CDR2 SVGAGI. This CDR3 spans 13 amino acids. CDR3 DNA: TGTGCCAGCAGTTACGGGGAGCCTGGTGAGCAGTTCTTC. Amino acids: CASSYGEPGEQFF.

Only one count was recorded for this clone. This chain connects TRBV5-5 to TRBJ2-5; possibly TRBD1 for D (5 bases). V gave up 3 bases and J gave up 5 bases, with 11 bases separating them. The CDR3 has 13 residues. Germline V gives CDR1 SGHKS, CDR2 YYEKEE (reference sequence). The CDR3 DNA sequence: TGTGCCAGCAGCTCAGGGTTTCGGGAGACCCAGTACTTC. Encoded protein: CASSSGFRETQYF. The whole variable domain, remainder taken from reference TRBV5-5 and TRBJ2-5, is DAGVTQSPTHLIKTRGQQVTLRCSPISGHKSVSWYQQVLGQGPQFIFQYYEKEERGRGNFPDRFSARQFPNYSSELNVNALLLGDSALYLCASSSGFRETQYFGPGTRLLVL.

As DNA, the CDR3 is TGTGCCAGCAGCTTAGCCTCCCCCTTGAATGAGCAGTTCTTC. It encodes CASSLASPLNEQFF. This chain connects TRBV11-2 to TRBJ2-1, with D unclear. V was pared by 1 base and J by 7 bases, with 11 bases between. The CDR3 runs to 14 residues. Germline V CDR1 and CDR2: SGHAT, FQNNGV. Full variable domain (outside the CDR3, taken from reference TRBV11-2 and TRBJ2-1): EAGVAQSPRYKIIEKRQSVAFWCNPISGHATLYWYQQILGQGPKLLIQFQNNGVVDDSQLPKDRFSAERLKGVDSTLKIQPAKLEDSAVYLCASSLASPLNEQFFGPGTRLTVL.

The genes are TRBV7-9 and TRBJ2-7; TRBD1 might be the D (5 bases). V dropped 6 bases and J dropped 3 bases, with 15 bases sitting between them. From germline, CDR1 is SEHNR and CDR2 FQNEAQ (reference sequence). The CDR3 contains 14 residues. CDR3: CASSDSSYSYEQYF. The CDR3 region has the DNA TGTGCCAGCAGTGACAGCTCCTATAGCTACGAGCAGTACTTC.

For the CDR3, the DNA is TGTGCCAGCAGTACGTCACTTCTCTCCTACGAGCAGTACTTC. This codes for CASSTSLLSYEQYF. V and J are TRBV6-6 and TRBJ2-7; unclear D gene. CDR1 MNHNY and CDR2 SVGAGI come from the germline V gene (reference sequence). The CDR3 runs to 14 residues. Trimming stripped 5 bases from V and 0 bases from J, with 11 bases between.

This clone was observed a handful of times. The CDR3 spells CASSLPGTAGYTF. CDR3 DNA: TGTGCCAGCAGTCTCCCCGGGACAGCTGGCTACACCTTC. The chain has TRBV28 and TRBJ1-2, with 7 bases that match TRBD1. Germline V CDR1 and CDR2: MDHEN, SYDVKM. The trim removed 5 bases at V and 7 bases at J, leaving 7 bases unmatched. There are 13 residues in the CDR3.

In this sample, this clone turned up once. The rearrangement joins TRBV6-5 to TRBJ2-2, with D tentatively TRBD1 (6 bases). The germline V and J ends were trimmed by 4 bases and 6 bases, with 18 bases remaining between them. CDR3 length: 16 residues. Looked up from germline, CDR1 is MNHEY and CDR2 is SVGAGI. CDR3 nucleotide sequence: TGTGCCAGCAGTTTCGGACAGAGAGGTTTCGCCGGGGAGCTGTTTTTT. Its protein is CASSFGQRGFAGELFF.

In DNA, the CDR3 is TGTGCTAGTGGTTTGGTCACGGGACAGGGGGTCAATGAGCAGTTCTTC. This sequence encodes CASGLVTGQGVNEQFF. This chain connects TRBV12-5 to TRBJ2-1; 11 bases map to TRBD1. The CDR3 spans 16 residues. Germline V gives CDR1 LGHNT, CDR2 FRNRAP. V was clipped by 0 bases and J by 6 bases; unmatched bases: 4. Together with reference TRBV12-5 and TRBJ2-1, the CDR3 gives the full variable domain: DARVTQTPRHKVTEMGQEVTMRCQPILGHNTVFWYRQTMMQGLELLAYFRNRAPLDDSGMPKDRFSAEMPDATLATLKIQPSEPRDSAVYFCASGLVTGQGVNEQFFGPGTRLTVL.

The chain links TRBV2 to TRBJ2-5; 14 bases match TRBD2. The CDR3 sequence is 16 residues long. Germline V gene data show CDR1 as SNHLY and CDR2 as FYNNEI. With 7 bases clipped from V and 5 bases from J, the junction kept 9 bases outside the gene matches. CDR3 residues: CASMETSGGALETQYF. The CDR3 region has the DNA TGTGCCAGCATGGAGACTAGCGGGGGGGCCCTGGAGACCCAGTACTTC.

V and J are TRBV2 and TRBJ2-3; 9 positions agree with TRBD2. From germline, CDR1 is SNHLY and CDR2 FYNNEI. The junction had 6 bases not matched to a gene; V was cut back by 4 bases and J by 4 bases. The length of the CDR3 is 15 residues. The CDR3 reads CASSALAGSADTQYF. Written as DNA, the CDR3 is TGTGCCAGCAGTGCCCTAGCGGGGTCCGCAGATACGCAGTATTTT.

V is TRBV19 and J is TRBJ2-3; perhaps TRBD1 as D (6 bases). The V end was cut by 9 bases, the J end by 0 bases, with 19 bases between. The CDR3 contains 16 residues. CDR1 and CDR2 from the germline V gene are LNHDA and SQIVND (reference sequence). The CDR3 protein is CASKPRDIVSTDTQYF. CDR3 in DNA: TGTGCCAGCAAGCCCCGGGACATAGTTAGCACAGATACGCAGTATTTT.

The V call is TRBV18, the J call TRBJ2-7; TRBD1 is a possible D gene (6 bases). Germline V gene sequence: CDR1 KGHSH, CDR2 LQKENI. V lost 5 bases and J 6 bases, leaving 23 bases between the germline ends. The CDR3 totals 16 residues. CDR3 amino acids: CASSWAPGELESEQYF. DNA of the CDR3: TGTGCCAGCTCATGGGCCCCAGGGGAGCTCGAGAGCGAGCAGTACTTC. Based on the CDR3 plus reference TRBV18 and TRBJ2-7, the full variable domain is NAGVMQNPRHLVRRRGQEARLRCSPMKGHSHVYWYRQLPEEGLKFMVYLQKENIIDESGMPKERFSAEFPKEGPSILRIQQVVRGDSAAYFCASSWAPGELESEQYFGPGTRLTVT.

The chain carries TRBV11-2 and TRBJ2-5; 7 positions agree with TRBD1. CDR3 length: 13 amino acids. The V gene's germline CDR1 is SGHAT and CDR2 FQNNGV. The ends lost 2 bases at V and 4 bases at J; junction bases unmatched: 1. The CDR3 sequence is CASSLRGLETQYF. The DNA of the CDR3 is TGTGCCAGCAGCTTAAGGGGGCTAGAGACCCAGTACTTC. The complete variable domain, with remaining parts taken from reference TRBV11-2 and TRBJ2-5, reads EAGVAQSPRYKIIEKRQSVAFWCNPISGHATLYWYQQILGQGPKLLIQFQNNGVVDDSQLPKDRFSAERLKGVDSTLKIQPAKLEDSAVYLCASSLRGLETQYFGPGTRLLVL.

The genes are TRBV7-3 and TRBJ2-1, with D possibly TRBD2 on 6 matching bases. V lost 3 bases and J lost 1, with 10 bases in between. This CDR3 is built from 15 residues. Germline V gives CDR1 SGHTA, CDR2 FQGTGA. The CDR3, as DNA: TGTGCCAGCAGCTTCCGTAGCGGTTCCTACAATGAGCAGTTCTTC. It translates to CASSFRSGSYNEQFF.

This sequence joins TRBV19 and TRBJ1-2; no firm D call. V was trimmed by 3 bases and J by 1 base, leaving 9 bases between them. The germline CDR1 and CDR2 sequences are LNHDA and SQIVND (reference sequence). CDR3 size: 14 residues. CDR3 amino acids: CASSMSGINYGYTF. CDR3 DNA: TGTGCCAGTAGTATGAGCGGGATTAACTATGGCTACACCTTC.

The rearrangement joins TRBV7-9 to TRBJ1-1; D call uncertain. Trimming removed 3 bases from V and 4 bases from J, with 21 bases in between. This CDR3 is built from 17 residues. Germline V gene sequence: CDR1 SEHNR, CDR2 FQNEAQ (reference sequence). CDR3 bases: TGTGCCAGCAGCTTGTTCGGGGAAGGGAGTTTTGGCACTGAAGCTTTCTTT. Translating it yields CASSLFGEGSFGTEAFF.

The V call is TRBV28, the J call TRBJ2-1; a possible D gene is TRBD2 (7 bases). The CDR3 covers 16 residues. Germline V gene sequence: CDR1 MDHEN, CDR2 SYDVKM. V lost 6 bases, J lost 5 bases, and 20 bases lay in between. In nucleotides, the CDR3 is TGTGCCAGCAGCAACCCCAGAGGGGGGGGGAACAATGAGCAGTTCTTC. Translated: CASSNPRGGGNNEQFF.

The V and J genes are TRBV6-4 and TRBJ2-3; D is possibly TRBD2 (7 bases). Deletions cut 6 bases from V and 0 bases from J, with 16 bases between. CDR3 size: 16 residues. CDR1 MRHNA and CDR2 SNTAGT come from the germline V gene. The CDR3 DNA follows: TGTGCCAGCAGCCCCCGGGCGGGGGCTAGCACAGATACGCAGTATTTT. Translation: CASSPRAGASTDTQYF.

This clone has a handful of counts. This chain connects TRBV5-1 to TRBJ2-7; D might be TRBD2 (7 bases). V lost 0 bases, J lost 5 bases, and 9 bases lay in between. Germline assignment: CDR1 SGHRS and CDR2 YFSETQ. The CDR3 consists of 13 residues. CDR3 in DNA: TGCGCCAGCAGCTTGGGGGGGGGCGACGAGCAGTACTTC. As protein: CASSLGGGDEQYF.

DNA of the CDR3: TGTGCCAGCAGCCCAGGGTCCAGGAGGGAGTTCTTC. This codes for CASSPGSRREFF. The V gene is TRBV6-5, the J gene TRBJ2-1, with D possibly being TRBD2 (6 bases). Trimming stripped 6 bases from V and 14 bases from J, with 17 bases between. This CDR3 has 12 residues. Germline lookup yields CDR1 MNHEY and CDR2 SVGAGI.

The chain joins TRBV6-4 to TRBJ1-2; 8 bases are shared with TRBD1. The CDR3 is made up of 12 amino acids. V lost 6 bases, J lost 7 bases, and 4 bases stayed unmatched. Germline values: CDR1 MRHNA, CDR2 SNTAGT. DNA of the CDR3: TGTGCCAGCAGCCAGGGGGCTGGTGGCTACACCTTC. Protein: CASSQGAGGYTF.

This clone came up a few times. The chain uses TRBV7-9 and TRBJ1-4; 9 bases align to TRBD1. CDR1 is SEHNR, CDR2 FQNEAQ, per germline (reference sequence). V was pared by 4 bases and J by 5 bases, with 5 bases of the junction left unmatched. CDR3 length: 15 residues. CDR3 in DNA: TGTGCCAGCAGCTATCCGGGACAGGGAAATGAAAAACTGTTTTTT. It codes for CASSYPGQGNEKLFF.